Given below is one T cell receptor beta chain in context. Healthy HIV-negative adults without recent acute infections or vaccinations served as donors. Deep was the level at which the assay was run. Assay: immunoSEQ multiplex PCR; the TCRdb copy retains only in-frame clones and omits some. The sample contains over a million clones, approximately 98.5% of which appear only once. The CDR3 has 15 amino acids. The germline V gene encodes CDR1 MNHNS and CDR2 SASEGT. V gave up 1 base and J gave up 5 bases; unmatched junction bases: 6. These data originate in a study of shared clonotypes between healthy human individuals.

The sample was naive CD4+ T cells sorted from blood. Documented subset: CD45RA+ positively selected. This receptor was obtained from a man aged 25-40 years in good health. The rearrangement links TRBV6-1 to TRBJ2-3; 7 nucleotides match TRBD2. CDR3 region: CASSEERDPRDTQYF. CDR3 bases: TGTGCCAGCAGTGAAGAGCGGGACCCCCGAGATACGCAGTATTTT.